These 28 T cell receptor beta chains share one sample of origin, sequenced in a study of Ad26.COV2.S vaccination and SARS-CoV-2 variants. The treatment: about 20 received Ad26.COV2.S at low or high dose, single or two shots; about 5 received placebo; per-sample allocation not given. The samples were gathered on day 63 after the first injection of vaccine or placebo. Only in-frame clones appear in the TCRdb table, and some are missing; sequencing was by immunoSEQ multiplex PCR. The sample contains fewer than 300,000 clones, approximately 87% of which appear only once. The specimen was peripheral blood, collected in a trial of Ad26.COV2.S vaccine versus placebo. The receptor set was obtained from a person between 18 and 65 years old who received the Ad26.COV2.S COVID-19 vaccine or a placebo.

There are a few counts of this clone. The CDR3 region is CASSEGQESGELFF. The CDR3 DNA follows: TGCGCCAGCAGTGAGGGCCAGGAAAGCGGGGAGCTGTTTTTT. J is TRBJ2-2 and V is TRBV5-1; a weak D match, TRBD2 (5 bases). This CDR3 region has 14 residues. Trimming stripped 5 bases from V and 7 bases from J, with 15 bases between. Germline CDR1 reads SGHRS; CDR2 reads YFSETQ.

This chain links TRBV18 with TRBJ1-2; D call uncertain. Between the trimmed V and J ends, which lost 1 base and 3 bases, there was a span of 9 bases. The CDR3 sequence is 14 residues long. Germline V gene sequence: CDR1 KGHSH, CDR2 LQKENI. The CDR3 coding sequence is TGTGCCAGCTCACCACAGCCCGGAGACTATGGCTACACCTTC. Amino acid sequence: CASSPQPGDYGYTF.

CDR3 region: CASSRTENTEAFF. For the CDR3, the DNA is TGCGCCAGCAGCCGGACAGAGAACACTGAAGCTTTCTTT. This chain uses TRBV5-1 with TRBJ1-1; D is perhaps TRBD1 (6 bases). V lost 4 bases to trimming and J lost 1 base, with 8 bases between them. CDR1 and CDR2 (germline): SGHRS, YFSETQ. The CDR3 is 13 residues long.

The V and J genes are TRBV3-1 (or the pseudogene TRBV3-2) and TRBJ1-5, with unresolved D. CDR1 is LGHDT, CDR2 YNNKEL, per germline (reference sequence). The CDR3 loop spans 14 amino acids. V was clipped by 2 bases and J by 2 bases, with 7 bases between them. This CDR3 is CASSQSQGNQPQHF. In nucleotides, the CDR3 is TGTGCCAGCAGCCAAAGTCAGGGCAATCAGCCCCAGCATTTT.

The rearrangement links TRBV12-3 or TRBV12-4 to TRBJ1-2, with a weak D call TRBD1 (6 bases). There are 13 residues in the CDR3. Trimming took 1 base from V and 7 from J, leaving 10 bases between them. The CDR3: CASSLDRVAGYTF. As DNA, the CDR3 is TGTGCCAGCAGTTTAGACAGGGTCGCTGGCTACACCTTC.

This chain connects TRBV3-1 (or the pseudogene TRBV3-2) to TRBJ2-3, with a tentative D call TRBD2 (6 bases). The V gene's germline CDR1 is LGHDT and CDR2 YNNKEL (reference sequence). Trimming took off 3 bases at V and 5 bases at J, with 15 bases between the two ends. This CDR3 contains 15 residues. CDR3 DNA: TGTGCCAGCAGCCAGGGACTCCCCCCCAGAGATACGCAGTATTTT. Encoded protein: CASSQGLPPRDTQYF.

The genes are TRBV11-2 and TRBJ1-2; 7 bases match TRBD1. The CDR3 consists of 14 residues. V lost 2 bases to trimming and J lost 8 bases; unmatched junction nucleotides: 8. CDR1 and CDR2 from the germline V gene are SGHAT and FQNNGV. The CDR3 here is CASSLIRGGLGYTF. Here the CDR3 DNA reads TGTGCCAGCAGCTTAATTCGAGGGGGCCTCGGCTACACCTTC.

The chain joins TRBV21-1 to TRBJ1-5; the table gives TRBD1 as D, unverified against the DNA. TRBV21-1 has pseudogene status. The CDR3 covers 14 residues. CDR3 sequence (DNA): TGTGCCAGCAGAAGAGGACAGCGCAATCAGCCCCAGCATTTT. Translating gives CASRRGQRNQPQHF.

This chain connects TRBV4-2 to TRBJ2-1; the match to TRBD2 covers 11 bases. The CDR3 covers 21 residues. Losses at the gene ends were 4 bases for V and 6 bases for J; bases not matched to a gene: 23. The germline V gene has CDR1 LGHNA and CDR2 YNFKEQ. CDR3 amino acids: CASSLGLAGLLISSGFNEQFF. For the CDR3, the DNA is TGTGCCAGCAGCCTCGGACTAGCGGGCCTTCTAATTTCGTCTGGCTTCAATGAGCAGTTCTTC.

The V gene is TRBV4-2, the J gene TRBJ1-2; D remains ambiguous. V was pared by 0 bases and J by 1 base, with 15 bases between. Germline CDR1 LGHNA, CDR2 YNFKEQ. The CDR3 contains 17 residues. This CDR3 is CASSQEGGPYLNYGYTF. The CDR3 region has the DNA TGTGCCAGCAGCCAAGAAGGTGGGCCGTACCTTAACTATGGCTACACCTTC.

The chain is built from TRBV4-2 and TRBJ1-4; D ambiguous. In germline, CDR1 is LGHNA, CDR2 YNFKEQ. The CDR3 has 15 residues. V was pared by 0 bases and J by 2 bases, with 7 bases between. CDR3 sequence reads: CASSQDRTTNEKLFF. In DNA, the CDR3 is TGTGCCAGCAGCCAAGATCGGACTACTAATGAAAAACTGTTTTTT.

V gene TRBV6-6 combines with J gene TRBJ1-2; 7 nucleotides agree with TRBD1. The germline V gene has CDR1 MNHNY and CDR2 SVGAGI (reference sequence). With 7 bases clipped from V and 8 bases from J, the junction kept 13 bases outside the gene matches. This CDR3 region has 14 residues. CDR3 nucleotide sequence: TGTGCCAGCACCTCAATTTTGACAGGGTCCGGCTACACCTTC. It translates to CASTSILTGSGYTF.

Only a few counts were recorded for this clone. The chain couples TRBV3-1 (or the pseudogene TRBV3-2) to TRBJ1-5; TRBD1 is a possible D gene (5 bases). The CDR3 is made up of 13 amino acids. V lost 1 base and J 9 bases, leaving 10 bases between the germline ends. Per germline, CDR1 LGHDT and CDR2 YNNKEL (reference sequence). As DNA, the CDR3 is TGTGCCAGCAGCCAAGTGGGGGTGGGGCCCCAGCATTTT. Residues: CASSQVGVGPQHF.

V gene TRBV7-2 combines with J gene TRBJ2-1; a weak D match, TRBD2 (5 bases). Germline V gene lookup returns CDR1 SGHTA and CDR2 FQGNSA. There are 15 residues in the CDR3. V shed 5 bases and J shed 2 bases, with 13 bases lying between them. Here the CDR3 DNA reads TGTGCCAGCAGCCGGACTCGAGGCCCCTACAATGAGCAGTTCTTC. Protein product: CASSRTRGPYNEQFF.

This clone was found a few times. This chain uses TRBV27 with TRBJ1-1, with D possibly TRBD1 on 6 matching bases. V lost 7 bases and J lost 5, with 23 bases in between. The germline V gene encodes CDR1 MNHEY and CDR2 SMNVEV (reference sequence). The CDR3 is made up of 16 amino acids. This CDR3 is CASTPGAGAAGTEAFF. The DNA for the CDR3 is TGTGCCAGCACCCCAGGGGCAGGTGCTGCTGGGACTGAAGCTTTCTTT.

The chain recombines TRBV14 with TRBJ1-1, with TRBD1 identical over 8 bases. CDR1 SGHDN and CDR2 FVKESK come from the germline V gene. The CDR3 extends over 15 amino acids. J was trimmed by 3 bases and V by 9 bases; bases with no gene match: 12. This CDR3 is CARNPGQGNDTEAFF. DNA of the CDR3: TGTGCCAGGAACCCAGGACAGGGTAACGACACTGAAGCTTTCTTT.

This clone was recorded a few times. V gene TRBV5-8 combines with J gene TRBJ2-1, with D perhaps TRBD1 or TRBD2 (5 bases each). Looked up from germline, CDR1 is SGHTS and CDR2 is YDEGEE. V gave up 2 bases and J gave up 0 bases, with 9 bases separating them. The CDR3 runs to 15 residues. As DNA, the CDR3 is TGTGCCAGCAGCTTCGGGACGAACTCCTACAATGAGCAGTTCTTC. Translating gives CASSFGTNSYNEQFF.

V gene TRBV4-1 combines with J gene TRBJ2-7, with a tentative D call TRBD2 (6 bases). Per the germline V gene, CDR1 is MGHRA and CDR2 is YSYEKL. This CDR3 region has 15 residues. V lost 0 bases, J lost 0 bases, and 9 bases lay in between. For the CDR3, the DNA is TGCGCCAGCAGCCAAGAAGTCGGGGGCTCCTACGAGCAGTACTTC. This gives the protein CASSQEVGGSYEQYF.

The chain couples TRBV5-8 to TRBJ2-1, with no clear D. Trimming cost V 7 bases and J 3 bases, with 14 bases left between them. Germline values: CDR1 SGHTS, CDR2 YDEGEE. The CDR3 is made up of 14 amino acids. This CDR3 is CASDRTDLYNEQFF. As DNA, the CDR3 is TGTGCCAGCGATCGGACGGATCTCTACAATGAGCAGTTCTTC.

The chain recombines TRBV6-5 with TRBJ2-7; 7 bases match TRBD1. The CDR3 runs 13 residues. Per germline, CDR1 MNHEY and CDR2 SVGAGI. J was trimmed by 6 bases and V by 5 bases; bases with no gene match: 7. The CDR3 region has the DNA TGTGCCAGCAGTCGACACCGGACAGGCGAGCAGTACTTC. Its translation: CASSRHRTGEQYF.

The chain recombines TRBV19 with TRBJ1-2, with 9 nucleotides matching TRBD1. Unmatched junction bases numbered 8, after V lost 8 bases and J lost 10 bases. This CDR3 has 12 amino acids. CDR1 LNHDA and CDR2 SQIVND come from the germline V gene (reference sequence). The CDR3 region is CASQDRDRDYTF. The CDR3 DNA is TGTGCCAGTCAAGACCGGGACAGGGACTACACCTTC.

This clone was seen a single time. The rearrangement uses TRBV7-6 and TRBJ2-5; D is unresolved. The length of the CDR3 is 13 residues. Trimming stripped 0 bases from V and 5 bases from J, with 7 bases between. From germline, CDR1 is SGHVS and CDR2 FNYEAQ. CDR3 amino acids: CASSLADSETQYF. The CDR3 bases are TGTGCCAGCAGCTTAGCAGATTCGGAGACCCAGTACTTC.

The chain joins TRBV14 to TRBJ2-5, with D possibly TRBD2 on 7 matching bases. The germline CDR1 and CDR2 sequences are SGHDN and FVKESK. V shed 0 bases and J shed 1 base, with 30 bases lying between them. The CDR3 sequence is 22 residues long. This CDR3 is CASSQDRHTPAGRGPGQETQYF. In DNA form, the CDR3 reads TGTGCCAGCAGCCAAGATCGCCATACCCCGGCAGGGCGGGGGCCGGGCCAAGAGACCCAGTACTTC.

The chain joins TRBV19 to TRBJ2-7; D remains ambiguous. This CDR3 is built from 13 residues. The germline CDR1 and CDR2 sequences are LNHDA and SQIVND (reference sequence). Trimming removed 3 bases at V and 6 bases at J, with 12 bases between. The CDR3 sequence is CASSISGWTEQYF. The CDR3 DNA sequence: TGTGCCAGTAGTATTTCGGGTTGGACCGAGCAGTACTTC.

The chain employs TRBV25-1 and TRBJ2-1; D is possibly TRBD1 (5 bases). The V gene's germline CDR1 is MGHDK and CDR2 SYGVNS. The CDR3 loop spans 12 amino acids. Between the trimmed V and J ends, which lost 5 bases and 7 bases, there was a span of 9 bases. The CDR3 loop is CASSSQVNEQFF. Here the CDR3 DNA reads TGTGCCAGCAGTTCACAGGTTAATGAGCAGTTCTTC.

This clone turned up a few times. The gene calls are TRBV10-3 and TRBJ1-3; D may be TRBD1 (5 bases). Germline assignment: CDR1 ENHRY and CDR2 SYGVKD. The CDR3 contains 15 residues. Trimming removed 10 bases at V and 5 bases at J, with 21 bases between. The CDR3 bases are TGTGCCAGCGGGGCTGTAGACGGTGGACGAAACACCATATATTTT. This codes for CASGAVDGGRNTIYF.

The chain links TRBV7-9 to TRBJ2-1; 7 bases fit TRBD1. CDR1 and CDR2 (germline): SEHNR, FQNEAQ (reference sequence). This CDR3 is built from 12 residues. V dropped 5 bases and J dropped 14; count of bases not matched to a gene: 9. CDR3 loop: CASSQTTGREFF. CDR3 sequence (DNA): TGTGCCAGCAGCCAAACGACAGGGAGAGAGTTCTTC.

V gene TRBV7-2 combines with J gene TRBJ1-2; perhaps TRBD1 as D (6 bases). This CDR3 spans 16 amino acids. The germline V gene encodes CDR1 SGHTA and CDR2 FQGNSA. Trimming left V 1 base short and J 7 bases short, with 19 bases between. The chain's CDR3 is CASSLGRGVNYCGYTF. In DNA, the CDR3 is TGTGCCAGCAGCTTAGGTAGGGGGGTTAATTATTGTGGCTACACCTTC. Full variable domain (remainder filled in from reference TRBV7-2 and TRBJ1-2): GAGVSQSPSNKVTEKGKDVELRCDPISGHTALYWYRQSLGQGLEFLIYFQGNSAPDKSGLPSDRFSAERTGGSVSTLTIQRTQQEDSAVYLCASSLGRGVNYCGYTFGSGTRLTVV.